In this sample, the clone carrying this TCR beta chain turned up a few times. Germline CDR1 reads ENHRY; CDR2 reads SYGVKD. The germline V and J ends were trimmed by 0 bases and 5 bases, with 7 bases remaining between them. The CDR3 is 13 amino acids. This sample stems from a study of yellow fever vaccine responses in identical twins. TCRdb recomputed calls from the RT-PCR reads with MiXCR, one row per CDR3 protein. Counted here are 25,000 or so distinct CDR3 sequences, more than 60% occurring once; the ten biggest clones make up 4% to 6%. The sequences come from T cells from blood (PBMCs), unsorted or a sorted subset (not recorded which), collected before or after yellow fever vaccination (not recorded which). This TCR came from a woman aged 18-29 years who received the yellow fever vaccine. The chain carries TRBV10-3 and TRBJ1-2; D is ambiguous. The DNA for the CDR3 is TGTGCCATCAGTGAGTCGGCTCAGTATGGCTACACCTTC. It translates to CAISESAQYGYTF.